Sequencing of this T cell receptor beta chain was carried out in a study of blood T cell repertoires in COVID-19. Study summary: Both acute and convalescent COVID-19 samples were obtained from the United States, Italy and Spain. Sources were T cells, B-cell-depleted T cells, or PBMCs; the material itself was cDNA or gDNA.

Per the original data handling: Using reference gene primer amplification, nucleated cell counts were estimated. Clones were sequenced by immunoSEQ multiplex PCR, and TCRdb holds only the in-frame ones, with some missing. V and J calls and clone size come straight from that table; D and trimming were deduced from the DNA. The table has around 190,000 clones, under 90% seen once. The germline gives CDR1 SGHNT, CDR2 YYREEE (reference sequence). The CDR3 is made up of 14 amino acids. V was pared by 3 bases and J by 8 bases, with 17 bases between. This chain links TRBV5-4 with TRBJ1-2, with a weak D call TRBD1 (5 bases). Sequencing input: peripheral blood. The sequence was collected from a man between 60 and 75 years old with acute or convalescent COVID-19. Here the CDR3 reads CASSWGEGSYGYTF. The CDR3 DNA is TGTGCCAGCAGCTGGGGGGAGGGATCTTACGGCTACACCTTC.